This T cell receptor beta chain originates from a study of cytomegalovirus exposure and HLA in healthy donors (dated by TCRdb to between 2016 and 2019). About the full investigation: An earlier analysis of some 620 of the donors reported about 260 Gb of sequence data and around 120 million unique TCR beta sequences obtained from around 190 million T cells. Donor age, sex, ethnicity and CMV serostatus were compiled alongside the repertoire data. A later analysis re-analyzed previously published TCR beta repertoires from 500 to 700 donors and added high-resolution HLA genotyping to study TCR occurrence patterns. Every repertoire in the discovery cohort had been generated on one and the same sequencing platform. The study used immunosequencing to profile the T cell repertoires of approximately 650 subjects and linked those repertoires to cytomegalovirus serostatus. The later analysis used no new phenotypic data to find candidate immune exposures, relying instead on TCR beta sequences and their occurrence across donors. HLA typing covered class I and class II loci at four-digit resolution. In addition to the first cohort of around 670 subjects, a separate validation cohort of 120 different subjects was used. Five DR-DQ haplotypes were treated as single units for association and clustering because of strong linkage in the cohort. Across some 400 genotyped donors of the cohort, an average of about 240,000 unique TCR beta nucleotide sequences per donor were sequenced, and 15% to 20% of those sequences were non-productive. In a later genetic analysis, genome-wide SNP genotypes for about 65% of the 666 donors were used, and that subset was treated as a discovery cohort. Among the roughly 380 genotyped donors, around 79% belonged to the genetic ancestry cluster associated with self-reported Caucasian donors. In an earlier analysis of several hundred of the donors, high-throughput TCR beta sequencing was used to judge whether each TCR beta V gene segment behaved as functional or pseudogenic. The number of donors typed differed by locus, with roughly 620-630 for A, B, C, DRB1 and DQB1, roughly 520 for DQA1, some 570 for DPA1, and some 450 for DPB1. The study aimed to test whether cataloging public T cell receptors could reveal signatures of past pathogen exposure. The study combined high-throughput TCR immunosequencing, statistical association of individual TCRs with disease status, and machine learning to predict cytomegalovirus infection status. An early release covering about 600 HLA-typed donors comprised roughly 300 gigabases of sequencing data and around 85 million unique TCR sequences. Overall study outcomes, separate from this receptor: Three of the identified cytomegalovirus-associated TCR beta chains were confirmed in vitro to be specific for cytomegalovirus antigens. In an earlier analysis of some 500 of the donors, most TCR beta V segments appeared in productive rearrangements about 87% or about 30% of the time, broadly matching IMGT annotations. Roughly uniform sequencing depth across donors was assumed in presence/absence analyses, although this assumption may not hold. V-gene and J-gene trimming of TCR beta chains was associated with a missense DCLRE1C variant in a later genetic analysis, and the association was replicated in an independent cohort. Because the 87-base-pair reads could not distinguish some IMGT-functional V segments, including TRBV6-2 and TRBV6-3, those segments were excluded. It was suggested by the authors that the approach could potentially be generalized to other disease states and immunological phenotypes. A cluster of highly shared sequence variants was judged likely to be a technical artifact of the sequencing pipeline. At a false discovery rate of 0.05, a later analysis linked fewer than 20,000 TCR beta sequences to specific HLA alleles. HLA typing was unavailable for some donors at each locus, so association tests used only the typed subset. In both the original and validation cohorts, the classifier was reported to diagnose cytomegalovirus status with high specificity and sensitivity. Because counts were too low, about 15 rarely observed V segments, including chromosome 9 orphons, were left out of the earlier analysis of several hundred of the donors. A further reported finding was that TCR beta sequences accurately predicted the HLA-A and HLA-B alleles for most subjects in the first cohort. Most TCR sequences were seen in very few donors, while some public TCRs were found in many individuals. In a later analysis, HLA-associated TCR beta chains were found to be more clonally expanded and to have lower generation probabilities than equally common non-associated chains. In a later analysis, most CMV-associated TCR beta chains were found to appear HLA-restricted, with HLA associations seemingly driven largely by CMV exposure. Linkage disequilibrium might explain the correlated functional status among segregating V segments, but an unknown experimental factor could not be ruled out. In a later analysis, several top co-occurrence clusters were reported to appear linked to parvovirus B19, influenza, CMV and Epstein-Barr virus. According to a later genetic analysis, donors in an Asian-associated ancestry cluster had fewer N-insertions in productive TCRs than the roughly 670-donor mean. A later analysis found that TCR association rates varied across HLA loci, with DRB1 alleles showing the most associated TCRs and HLA-C alleles the fewest. In this cohort, only TCR beta chains were sequenced, and detectable features were limited by the absence of alpha or paired-chain data. Immune exposure information for the cohort was limited to CMV serostatus. When HLA alleles, especially DR and DQ, strongly co-occurred, TCR associations were difficult to assign to individual alleles. The study gave a list of 150 to 200 TCR beta chains associated with cytomegalovirus.

Note on this clone: Its antigen remains undetermined. No much larger clone is present one base from it, and per-base qualities are unavailable.

The method behind the library was the immunoSEQ multiplex PCR assay. For the multiplex PCR, a mixture combining 60 forward primers for TCR Vbeta segments and 13 reverse primers for TCR Jbeta segments was used. Amplification of the CDR3 region of rearranged TCR beta genes was performed with a multiplex PCR assay on genomic DNA. The amplified TCR beta libraries were sequenced on the Illumina HiSeq System as 87-base-pair reads. Concerning the study's data processing: A later analysis counted about 80 million unique TCR beta chains across the 690 or so repertoires, and roughly 9.9 million of these chains were shared by at least two donors. Raw reads were error-corrected and collapsed into unique sequences with a nearest-neighbor algorithm that merged closely related sequences to remove PCR and sequencing errors. Alignment of CDR3 sequences to IMGT reference sequences was used to assign V, D and J gene segments. For a sequence to be retained, a match of at least six nucleotides was required to both a V gene segment and a J gene segment. Rearrangements were called productive when the CDR3 lacked stop codons and stayed in frame with V and J; all others were non-productive. CDR3 was defined according to IMGT convention as the region running from the second conserved V-encoded cysteine to the conserved J-encoded phenylalanine. The earlier analysis of a few hundred of the donors excluded any sequence lacking an unambiguous match to a single V gene segment. An earlier analysis of under 750 of the donors called V segments functional above 56.7% productive rearrangements and segregating when the between-donor standard deviation exceeded 5%. A statistical classification framework was built to diagnose cytomegalovirus status from the catalog of TCR beta chain sequences. In a later analysis, TCR nucleotide sequences were compared against IMGT/GENE-DB human TR gene sequences so that V and J genes could be assigned. The TCRdist pipeline was used in a later analysis to assign CDR3 sequences and most-parsimonious VDJ recombination scenarios. A later analysis defined each TCR beta chain by its CDR3 amino acid sequence plus V-gene family, and excluded reads lacking a unique V-gene family. In a later analysis, several hundred highly shared, low-generation-probability nucleotide sequences were removed to address suspected cross-contamination and a sequencing artifact. In a later analysis, a clonal expansion index for each public chain was calculated from normalized within-repertoire ranks of inferred template counts. In a later analysis, generation probabilities were computed using a VDJ recombination model fitted to out-of-frame rearrangements, and the results were checked against IGoR. In a later analysis, hypergeometric tests were used to score TCR-TCR, TCR-HLA and TCR-CMV co-occurrence, with a repertoire-size bias correction applied to TCR pairs. False discovery rates were estimated in a later analysis by permuting HLA or CMV assignments 20 times. In a later analysis, co-occurring TCRs were grouped with DBSCAN, and TCRdist sequence similarity was added when clustering was performed within HLA-allele-positive subsets. Repertoires with fewer than 30,000 or more than 120,000 public chains were left out of co-occurrence clustering, as were about 5 repertoires with anomalous nucleotide sharing. Here the immuneACCESS table is served through TCRdb, limited to in-frame sequences with V and J called. Missing clones are a known gap in these copies; in checked studies unresolved V genes cover under half, and the rest lacks a known reason. The DNA was the basis for D and trimming; V, J and clone size are from that table. The sample table contains over 55,000 clones; only one count was recorded for around three quarters of them. The ten most abundant clones make up 3.5% to 5% of the sample.

The cohort comprised several hundred healthy bone marrow donors. At the time of sampling, all cohort members were nominally healthy, though unrecorded immune exposures were likely present. The donor was CMV seronegative and belonged to the group of 350 to 400 seronegative cohort members. A peripheral blood sample was provided by each donor, and peripheral blood mononuclear cells were used for TCR beta sequencing. The Qiagen DNeasy Blood Extraction Kit was used to extract genomic DNA from the blood cell samples. V is reduced by 2 bases and J by 3 bases, leaving a spacing of 17 bases between them. The CDR3, cysteine through phenylalanine, is 16 amino acids long. Kept here is only the CDR3 DNA, which spans 48 bases and is read in frame from base 1. The germline V gene encodes CDR1 SQVTM and CDR2 ANQGSEA.

The sequence was collected from a woman aged 25 to 39 in good health and CMV-seronegative. This sequence uses TRBV29-1 and TRBJ2-1; TRBD2 is a possible D gene, resting on 7 matching bases. The specimen sequenced was PBMCs. In nucleotides, the sequence is TGCAGCGTTGAAAATCCCGGGGAGGGGGGCTACAATGAGCAGTTCTTC. Its protein reads: CSVENPGEGGYNEQFF.